This T cell receptor (beta chain) appears in the sequencing data of a study of post-analysis software for immune sequencing data. Study-wide points: There were five TRBV segments more frequent in patients than controls, and TRBV5-6, TRBV5-1 and TRBV20-1 were among them.

Unique molecular identifiers were present in the TCR beta cDNA libraries. MiXCR was run by TCRdb on the PCR reads, yielding one entry per CDR3 protein. This table holds around 260,000 distinct CDR3 sequences, less than 40% found once. The CDR3 is 17 amino acids. Germline V gene lookup returns CDR1 ENHRY and CDR2 SYGVKD. With V trimmed by 0 bases and J by 4 bases, 8 bases remained unmatched. With respect to this clonotype: Its antigen is as yet unknown.

This clonotype was sampled from a girl between 10 and 17 years old with multiple sclerosis. Material: blood. The V gene is TRBV10-3, the J gene TRBJ2-3, with 9 bases identical to TRBD1. CDR3 nucleotides: TGTGCCATCAGTGAGTCCGCCGGGACAGGGTCATCAGATACGCAGTATTTT. Translated, it gives CAISESAGTGSSDTQYF.